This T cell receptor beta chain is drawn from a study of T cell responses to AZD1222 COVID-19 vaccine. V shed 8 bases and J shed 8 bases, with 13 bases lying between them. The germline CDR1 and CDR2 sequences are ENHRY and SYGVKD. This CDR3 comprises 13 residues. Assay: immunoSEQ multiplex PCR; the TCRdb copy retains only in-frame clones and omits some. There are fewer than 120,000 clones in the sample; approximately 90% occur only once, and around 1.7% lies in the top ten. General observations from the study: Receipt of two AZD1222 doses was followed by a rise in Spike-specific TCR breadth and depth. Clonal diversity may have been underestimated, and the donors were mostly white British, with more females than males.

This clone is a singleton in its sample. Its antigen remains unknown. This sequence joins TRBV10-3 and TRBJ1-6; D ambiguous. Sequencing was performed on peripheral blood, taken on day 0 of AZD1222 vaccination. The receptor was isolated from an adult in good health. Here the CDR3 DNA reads TGTGCCATCGCCCCAGGCTCCGATTCACCCCTCCACTTT. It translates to CAIAPGSDSPLHF.